This T cell receptor (beta chain) emerged from a study of T cell responses to AZD1222 COVID-19 vaccine. About the study: Doses given second, at about 4 or about 12 weeks, were pooled. Study results and caveats: Females made up more of the donors, who were largely white British, and clonal diversity may have come out too low. Baseline serology detected seropositivity in only a handful of AZD1222 recipients.

As concerns this clone: The antigen remains undetermined.

Germline V gene lookup returns CDR1 SNHLY and CDR2 FYNNEI. The CDR3 has 16 residues. The V gene lost 6 bases and the J gene lost 0 bases, with 15 bases spanning the gap. Generated by immunoSEQ multiplex PCR, the TCRdb table keeps only in-frame clones and is missing some. Of some 120,000 clones detected, roughly 84% appear once; the ten largest clones hold about 9.7%. This specimen was peripheral blood, taken on day 0 of AZD1222 vaccination. The TCR was taken from an adult in good health. J is TRBJ1-3 and V is TRBV2, with D possibly TRBD1 on 6 matching bases. DNA for the CDR3: TGTGCCAGCAGCCTTCTACAGGGAAGCTCTGGAAACACCATATATTTT. Protein: CASSLLQGSSGNTIYF.